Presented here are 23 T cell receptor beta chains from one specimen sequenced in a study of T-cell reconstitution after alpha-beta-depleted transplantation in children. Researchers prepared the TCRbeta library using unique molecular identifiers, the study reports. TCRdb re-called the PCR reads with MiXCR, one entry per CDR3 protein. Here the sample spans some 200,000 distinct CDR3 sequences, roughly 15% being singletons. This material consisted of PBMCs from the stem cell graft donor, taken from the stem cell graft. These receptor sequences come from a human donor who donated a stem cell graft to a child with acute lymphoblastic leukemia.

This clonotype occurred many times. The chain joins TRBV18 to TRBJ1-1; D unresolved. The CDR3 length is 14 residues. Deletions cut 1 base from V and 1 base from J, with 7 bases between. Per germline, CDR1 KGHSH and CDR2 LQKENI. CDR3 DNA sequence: TGTGCCAGCTCACCACAGCATGGGAACACTGAAGCTTTCTTT. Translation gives CASSPQHGNTEAFF.

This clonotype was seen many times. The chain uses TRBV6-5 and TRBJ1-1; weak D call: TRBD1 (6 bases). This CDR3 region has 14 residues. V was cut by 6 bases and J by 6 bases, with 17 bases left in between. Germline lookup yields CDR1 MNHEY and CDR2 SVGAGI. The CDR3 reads CASRFPIQGAEAFF. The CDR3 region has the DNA TGTGCCAGCAGGTTCCCTATACAGGGCGCTGAAGCTTTCTTT.

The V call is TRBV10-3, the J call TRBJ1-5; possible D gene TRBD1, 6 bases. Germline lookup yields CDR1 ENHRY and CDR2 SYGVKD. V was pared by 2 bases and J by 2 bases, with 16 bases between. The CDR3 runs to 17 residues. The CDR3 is CAISEGMGAIRNQPQHF. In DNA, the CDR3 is TGTGCCATCAGTGAGGGTATGGGGGCGATTCGCAATCAGCCCCAGCATTTT.

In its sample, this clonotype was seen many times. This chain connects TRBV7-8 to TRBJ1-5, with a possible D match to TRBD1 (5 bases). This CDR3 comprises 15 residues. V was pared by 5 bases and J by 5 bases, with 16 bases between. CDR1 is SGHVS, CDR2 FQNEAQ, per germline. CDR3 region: CASSPGWGMDQPQHF. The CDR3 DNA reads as TGTGCCAGCAGCCCAGGATGGGGGATGGATCAGCCCCAGCATTTT.

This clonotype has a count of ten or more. DNA for the CDR3: TGTGCCAGCGGGGTGGCGGGAGTGCCGTACGAGCAGTACTTC. Protein sequence: CASGVAGVPYEQYF. V is TRBV12-3 or TRBV12-4 and J is TRBJ2-7, with 7 nucleotides matching TRBD2. CDR3 size: 14 residues. Trimming cost V 8 bases and J 4 bases; bases outside gene matches: 11.

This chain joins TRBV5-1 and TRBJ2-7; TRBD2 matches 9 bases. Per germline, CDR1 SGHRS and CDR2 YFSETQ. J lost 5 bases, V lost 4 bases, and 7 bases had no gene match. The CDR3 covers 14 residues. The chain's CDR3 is CASSPRTSAHEQYF. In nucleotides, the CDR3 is TGCGCCAGCAGCCCACGGACTAGCGCTCACGAGCAGTACTTC.

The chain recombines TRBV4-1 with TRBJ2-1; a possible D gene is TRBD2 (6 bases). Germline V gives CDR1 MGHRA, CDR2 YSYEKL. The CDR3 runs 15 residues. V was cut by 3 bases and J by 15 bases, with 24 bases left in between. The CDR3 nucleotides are TGCGCCAGCAGCCAGGACTATCCCGAGACTGAAAGGCCGTTCTTC. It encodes CASSQDYPETERPFF.

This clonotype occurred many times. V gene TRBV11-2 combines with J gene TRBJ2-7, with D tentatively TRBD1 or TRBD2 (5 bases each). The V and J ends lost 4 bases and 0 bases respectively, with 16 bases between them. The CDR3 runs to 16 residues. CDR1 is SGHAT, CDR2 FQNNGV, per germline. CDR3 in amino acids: CASSSLSGTGSYEQYF. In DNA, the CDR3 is TGTGCCAGCAGCTCGCTTTCCGGGACGGGCTCCTACGAGCAGTACTTC.

CDR3 in DNA: TGTGCCAGCAGCCCTAACAGGGGCGCTTACGAGCAGTACTTC. Encoded protein: CASSPNRGAYEQYF. The chain carries TRBV11-2 and TRBJ2-7, with TRBD1 matching 7 bases. The V gene's germline CDR1 is SGHAT and CDR2 FQNNGV. CDR3 length: 14 amino acids. The V gene end was trimmed by 5 bases and the J gene end by 4 bases; junction bases not matched to a gene: 8.

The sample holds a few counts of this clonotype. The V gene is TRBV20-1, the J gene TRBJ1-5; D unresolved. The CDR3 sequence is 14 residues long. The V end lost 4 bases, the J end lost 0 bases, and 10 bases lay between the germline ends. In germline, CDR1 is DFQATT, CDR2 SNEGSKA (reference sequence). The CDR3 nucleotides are TGCAGTGCTACAGGAGAATATAGCAATCAGCCCCAGCATTTT. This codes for CSATGEYSNQPQHF.

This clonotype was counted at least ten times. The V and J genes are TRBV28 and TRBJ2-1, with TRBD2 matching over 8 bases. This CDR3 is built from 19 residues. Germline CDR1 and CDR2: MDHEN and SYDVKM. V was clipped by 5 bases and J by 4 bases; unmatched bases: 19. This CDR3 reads CASSAPGLDVVVGYNEQFF. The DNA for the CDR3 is TGTGCCAGCAGTGCCCCGGGACTAGACGTGGTAGTCGGTTACAATGAGCAGTTCTTC.

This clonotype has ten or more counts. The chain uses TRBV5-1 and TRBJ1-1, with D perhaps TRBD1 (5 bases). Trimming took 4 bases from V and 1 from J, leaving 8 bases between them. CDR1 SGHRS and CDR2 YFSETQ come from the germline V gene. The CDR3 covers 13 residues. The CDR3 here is CASSGDGNTEAFF. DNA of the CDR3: TGCGCCAGCAGCGGGGACGGGAACACTGAAGCTTTCTTT.

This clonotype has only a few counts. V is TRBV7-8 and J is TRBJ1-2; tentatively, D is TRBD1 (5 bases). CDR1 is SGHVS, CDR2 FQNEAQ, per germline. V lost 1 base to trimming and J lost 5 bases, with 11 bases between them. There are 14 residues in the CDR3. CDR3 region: CASSLEGDRYGYTF. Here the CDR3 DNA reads TGTGCCAGCAGCTTAGAAGGGGACCGTTATGGCTACACCTTC.

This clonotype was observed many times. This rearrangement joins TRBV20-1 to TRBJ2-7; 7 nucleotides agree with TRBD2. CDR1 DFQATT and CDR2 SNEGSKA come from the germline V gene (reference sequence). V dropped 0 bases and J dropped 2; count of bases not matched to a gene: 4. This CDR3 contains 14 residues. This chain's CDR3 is CSARETSFPYEQYF. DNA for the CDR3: TGCAGTGCTAGAGAGACTAGCTTTCCCTACGAGCAGTACTTC.

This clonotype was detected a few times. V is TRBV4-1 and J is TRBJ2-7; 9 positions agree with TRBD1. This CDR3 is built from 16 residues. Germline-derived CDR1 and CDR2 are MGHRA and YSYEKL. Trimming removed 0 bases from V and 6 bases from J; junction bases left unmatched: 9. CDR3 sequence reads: CASSQDLPTGGSEQYF. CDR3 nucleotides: TGCGCCAGCAGCCAAGATCTACCGACAGGGGGTAGCGAGCAGTACTTC.

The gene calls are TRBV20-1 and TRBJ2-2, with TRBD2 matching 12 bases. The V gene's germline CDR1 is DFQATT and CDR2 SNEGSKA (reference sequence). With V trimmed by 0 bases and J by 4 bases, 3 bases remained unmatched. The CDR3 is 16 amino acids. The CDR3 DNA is TGCAGTGCTAGAGAAGGGACTAGCGGGTTCACCGGGGAGCTGTTTTTT. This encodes CSAREGTSGFTGELFF.

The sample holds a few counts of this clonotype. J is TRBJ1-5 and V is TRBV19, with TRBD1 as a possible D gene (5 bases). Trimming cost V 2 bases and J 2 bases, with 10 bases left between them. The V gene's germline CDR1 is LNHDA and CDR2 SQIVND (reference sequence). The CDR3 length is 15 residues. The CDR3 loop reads CASSISRGRNQPQHF. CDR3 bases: TGTGCCAGTAGTATAAGTCGGGGACGCAATCAGCCCCAGCATTTT.

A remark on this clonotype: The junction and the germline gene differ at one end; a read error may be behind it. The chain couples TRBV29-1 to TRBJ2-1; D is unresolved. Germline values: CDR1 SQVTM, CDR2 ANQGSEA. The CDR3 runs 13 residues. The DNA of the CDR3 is TGCAGCGGAGAGAGATACTCCTACAATGAGCAGTTGTTC. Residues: CSGERYSYNEQLF.

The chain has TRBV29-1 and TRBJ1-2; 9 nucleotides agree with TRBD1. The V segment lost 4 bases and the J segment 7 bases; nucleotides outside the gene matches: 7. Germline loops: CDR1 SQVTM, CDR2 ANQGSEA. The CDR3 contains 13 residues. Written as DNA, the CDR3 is TGCAGCGTTGGGGGACAGGGCCTCGGTGGCTACACCTTC. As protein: CSVGGQGLGGYTF.

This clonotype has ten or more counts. The CDR3 reads CASSSYRVLAKNIQYF. For the CDR3, the DNA is TGTGCCAGCAGTTCCTACAGGGTTCTAGCCAAAAACATTCAGTACTTC. V gene TRBV28 combines with J gene TRBJ2-4; weak D call: TRBD1 (6 bases). CDR3 length: 16 residues. Germline CDR1 is MDHEN and CDR2 is SYDVKM. The ends were cut back, 4 bases at V and 0 bases at J, with 13 bases in the middle.

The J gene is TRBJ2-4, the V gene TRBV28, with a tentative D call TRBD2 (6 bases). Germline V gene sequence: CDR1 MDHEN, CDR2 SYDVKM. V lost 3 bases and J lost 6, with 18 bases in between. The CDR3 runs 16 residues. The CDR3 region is CASSFLIGGGRNIQYF. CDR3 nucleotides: TGTGCCAGCAGTTTTTTGATCGGGGGTGGTCGAAACATTCAGTACTTC.

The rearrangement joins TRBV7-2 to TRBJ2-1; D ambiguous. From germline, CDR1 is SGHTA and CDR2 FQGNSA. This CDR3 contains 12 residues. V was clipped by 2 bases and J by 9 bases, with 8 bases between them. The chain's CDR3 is CASSLLSAEQFF. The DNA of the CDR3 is TGTGCCAGCAGCTTACTATCCGCTGAGCAGTTCTTC.

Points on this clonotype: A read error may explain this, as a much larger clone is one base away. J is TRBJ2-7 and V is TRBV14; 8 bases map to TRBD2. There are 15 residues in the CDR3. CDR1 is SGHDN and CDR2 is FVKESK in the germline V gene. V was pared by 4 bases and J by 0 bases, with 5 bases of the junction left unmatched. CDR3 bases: TGTGCCAGCAGCCCGAGCGGGAGTGGCTCCTACGAGCAGTACTTC. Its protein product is CASSPSGSGSYEQYF.